This T cell receptor (beta chain) was recorded in a study of blood T cell repertoires in COVID-19. The overall study: Specimens from acute and convalescent COVID-19 originated in the United States, Italy and Spain. PBMCs, B-cell-depleted T cells, or T cells provided the cDNA or gDNA that made up the material.

The germline V gene has CDR1 SGHNT and CDR2 YYREEE (reference sequence). Trimming removed 3 bases from V and 4 bases from J; junction bases left unmatched: 6. This CDR3 region has 14 residues. Authors' processing steps: By means of reference gene primer amplification, nucleated cell counts were estimated. Assay used: immunoSEQ multiplex PCR; TCRdb lists only in-frame clones, some missing. That table is the source of V, J and clone size, and D and trimming were worked out from the DNA. This sample has around 40,000 clones, with around 92% found just once. The sequenced sample consisted of peripheral blood. This receptor was identified in a human donor in a cohort sampled during active COVID-19. The rearrangement links TRBV5-4 to TRBJ2-7; 8 bases align to TRBD1. The DNA for the CDR3 is TGTGCCAGCAGCTCCCGGGACAGGACTTACGAGCAGTACTTC. This gives the protein CASSSRDRTYEQYF.